The 5 T cell receptor beta chains below all came from one sample that was sequenced in a study of blood T cells in healthy people across ages. A second PCR, run for roughly 7 to 11 cycles, used a sample-barcoded 5' primer plus a J-beta primer mix. TCRdb ran MiXCR on the 5' RACE reads and lists one entry per CDR3 protein. The data show around 1,000,000 distinct CDR3 sequences, around 25% seen once. The data were also submitted as part of a second study, on T cells of mothers and their children.

Sequenced: blood. These receptors were obtained from a girl aged 2-10 years in good health.

The chain uses TRBV10-3 and TRBJ2-5, with 8 bases matching TRBD1. The V gene end was trimmed by 11 bases and the J gene end by 1 base; junction bases not matched to a gene: 6. The germline CDR1 and CDR2 sequences are ENHRY and SYGVKD. The CDR3 sequence is 13 residues long. The CDR3 sequence: CAASQGGQETQYF. DNA for the CDR3: TGTGCCGCTTCACAGGGGGGCCAAGAGACCCAGTACTTC.

This chain links TRBV25-1 with TRBJ1-2; possible D gene TRBD1, 6 bases. In germline, CDR1 is MGHDK, CDR2 SYGVNS. This CDR3 is 16 amino acids long. V lost 0 bases to trimming and J lost 5 bases, with 16 bases between them. The CDR3 coding sequence is TGTGCCAGCAGTGAATATTGGGACACGCACGGGTATGGCTACACCTTC. Its translation: CASSEYWDTHGYGYTF.

V gene TRBV20-1 combines with J gene TRBJ2-7; no clear D. CDR1 is DFQATT, CDR2 SNEGSKA, per germline (reference sequence). Trimming removed 6 bases from V and 1 base from J, with 10 bases in between. This CDR3 has 12 amino acids. For the CDR3, the DNA is TGCAGTGCATCCGGCCCTTCCTACGAGCAGTACTTC. This encodes CSASGPSYEQYF.

A few counts support this clonotype. This sequence joins TRBV2 and TRBJ1-5; 8 positions agree with TRBD1. Germline lookup yields CDR1 SNHLY and CDR2 FYNNEI. V shed 4 bases and J 5 bases; nucleotides not matched to a gene: 4. The CDR3 extends over 14 amino acids. The CDR3 nucleotides read TGTGCCAGCAGTGGACAGGGGTACGATCAGCCCCAGCATTTT. Encoded protein: CASSGQGYDQPQHF.

This clonotype has more than one count but fewer than ten. The chain couples TRBV29-1 to TRBJ2-3, with TRBD2 matching over 8 bases. This CDR3 is built from 16 residues. Trimming cost V 5 bases and J 4 bases; bases outside gene matches: 14. Germline loops: CDR1 SQVTM, CDR2 ANQGSEA. CDR3 protein: CSVPRGLARNSDTQYF. CDR3 DNA sequence: TGCAGCGTTCCCCGCGGACTAGCCAGGAATTCAGATACGCAGTATTTT.